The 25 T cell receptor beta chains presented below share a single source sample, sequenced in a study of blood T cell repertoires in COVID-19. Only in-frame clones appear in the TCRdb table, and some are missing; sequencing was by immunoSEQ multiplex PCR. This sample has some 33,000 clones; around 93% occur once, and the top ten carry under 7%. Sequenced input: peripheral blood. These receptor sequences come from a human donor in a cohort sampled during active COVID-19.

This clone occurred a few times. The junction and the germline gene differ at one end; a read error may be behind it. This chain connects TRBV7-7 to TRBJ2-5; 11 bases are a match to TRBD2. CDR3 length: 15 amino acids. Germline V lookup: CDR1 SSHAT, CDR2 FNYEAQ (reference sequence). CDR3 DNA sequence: TGTGCTAGCAGCCCTAGCGGGACTAGCGGCGAGACCCAGTACTTC. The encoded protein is CASSPSGTSGETQYF.

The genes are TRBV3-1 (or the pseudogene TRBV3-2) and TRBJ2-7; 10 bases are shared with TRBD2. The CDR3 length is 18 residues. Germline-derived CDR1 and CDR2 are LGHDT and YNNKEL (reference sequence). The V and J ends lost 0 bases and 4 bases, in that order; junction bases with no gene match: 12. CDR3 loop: CASSQDLQRGGRPYEQYV. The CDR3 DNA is TGTGCCAGCAGCCAAGATCTTCAGCGGGGGGGCCGTCCATACGAGCAGTACGTC.

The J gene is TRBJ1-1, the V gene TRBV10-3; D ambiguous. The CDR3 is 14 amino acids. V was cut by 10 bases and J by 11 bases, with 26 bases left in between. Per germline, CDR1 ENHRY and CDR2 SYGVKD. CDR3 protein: CARLSVPLGSTAFF. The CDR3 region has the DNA TGTGCCAGATTATCAGTCCCCCTAGGATCCACGGCTTTCTTT.

The CDR3 sequence: CASSRSRLSTDTQYF. The CDR3 nucleotides read TGTGCCAGCAGCCGTAGCCGACTAAGCACAGATACGCAGTATTTT. This rearrangement joins TRBV9 to TRBJ2-3; D possibly corresponds to TRBD2 (5 bases). The V end was cut by 4 bases, the J end by 0 bases, with 12 bases between. The germline gives CDR1 SGDLS, CDR2 YYNGEE. The CDR3 contains 15 residues.

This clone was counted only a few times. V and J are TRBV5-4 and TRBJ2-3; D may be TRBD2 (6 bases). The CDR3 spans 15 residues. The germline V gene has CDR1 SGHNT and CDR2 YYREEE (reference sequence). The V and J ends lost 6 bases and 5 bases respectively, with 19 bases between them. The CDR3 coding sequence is TGTGCCAGCATCACTGGGGGGTCTCCGCTAGATACGCAGTATTTT. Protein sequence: CASITGGSPLDTQYF.

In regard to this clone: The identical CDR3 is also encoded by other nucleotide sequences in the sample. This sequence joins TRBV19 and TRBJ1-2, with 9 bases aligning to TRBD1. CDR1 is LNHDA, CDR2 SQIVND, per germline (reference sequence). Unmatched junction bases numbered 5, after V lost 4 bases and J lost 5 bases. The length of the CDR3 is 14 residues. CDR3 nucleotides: TGTGCCAGTAGTAACCGGGGACAGGGATATGGCTACACCTTC. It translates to CASSNRGQGYGYTF.

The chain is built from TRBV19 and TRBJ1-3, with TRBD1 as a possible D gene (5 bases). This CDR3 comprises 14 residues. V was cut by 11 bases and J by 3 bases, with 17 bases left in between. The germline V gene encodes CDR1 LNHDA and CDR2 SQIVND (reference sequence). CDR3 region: CAASRGGDGNTIYF. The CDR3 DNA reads TGTGCCGCATCCCGGGGCGGGGATGGAAACACCATATATTTT.

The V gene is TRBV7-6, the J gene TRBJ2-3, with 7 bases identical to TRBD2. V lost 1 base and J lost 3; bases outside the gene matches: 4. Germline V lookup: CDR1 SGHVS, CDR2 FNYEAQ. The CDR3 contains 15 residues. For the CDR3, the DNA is TGTGCCAGCAGCTTAGGCGGGAGAAGGACAGATACGCAGTATTTT. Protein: CASSLGGRRTDTQYF.

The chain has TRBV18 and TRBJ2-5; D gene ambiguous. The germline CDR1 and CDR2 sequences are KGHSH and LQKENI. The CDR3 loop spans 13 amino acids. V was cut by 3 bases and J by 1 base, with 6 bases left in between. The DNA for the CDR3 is TGTGCCAGCTCACCTCCGGTCCAAGAGACCCAGTACTTC. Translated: CASSPPVQETQYF.

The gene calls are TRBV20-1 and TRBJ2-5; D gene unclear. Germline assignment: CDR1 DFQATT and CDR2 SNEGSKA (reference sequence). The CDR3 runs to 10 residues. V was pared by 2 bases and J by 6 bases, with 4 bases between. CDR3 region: CSARLQTQYF. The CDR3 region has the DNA TGCAGTGCTAGACTCCAGACCCAGTACTTC.

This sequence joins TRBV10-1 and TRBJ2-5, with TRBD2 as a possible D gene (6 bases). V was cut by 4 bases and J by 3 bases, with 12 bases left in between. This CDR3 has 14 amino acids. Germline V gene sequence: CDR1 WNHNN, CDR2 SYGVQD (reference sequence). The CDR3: CASSGGGGEETQYF. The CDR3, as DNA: TGCGCCAGCAGTGGGGGAGGAGGGGAAGAGACCCAGTACTTC.

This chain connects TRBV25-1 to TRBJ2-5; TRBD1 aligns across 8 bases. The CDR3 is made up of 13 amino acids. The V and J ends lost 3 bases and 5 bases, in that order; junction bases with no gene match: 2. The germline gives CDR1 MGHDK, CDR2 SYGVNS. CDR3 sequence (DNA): TGTGCCAGCAGTGACTGGACAGGGGAGACCCAGTACTTC. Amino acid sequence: CASSDWTGETQYF. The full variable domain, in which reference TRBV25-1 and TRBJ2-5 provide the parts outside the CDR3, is EADIYQTPRYLVIGTGKKITLECSQTMGHDKMYWYQQDPGMELHLIHYSYGVNSTEKGDLSSESTVSRIRTEHFPLTLESARPSHTSQYLCASSDWTGETQYFGPGTRLLVL.

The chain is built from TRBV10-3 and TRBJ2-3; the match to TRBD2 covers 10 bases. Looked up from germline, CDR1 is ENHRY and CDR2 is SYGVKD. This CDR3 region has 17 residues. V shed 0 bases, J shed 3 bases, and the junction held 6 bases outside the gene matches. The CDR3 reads CAISESQASGSTDTQYF. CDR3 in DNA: TGTGCCATCAGTGAGTCTCAGGCTAGCGGGAGTACAGATACGCAGTATTTT.

For the CDR3, the DNA is TGTGCCAGCAGTGGGTTGAGGGGGTTGTGGAATTCACCCCTCCACTTT. Amino acid sequence: CASSGLRGLWNSPLHF. This rearrangement joins TRBV28 to TRBJ1-6; weak D call: TRBD1 (6 bases). CDR3 length: 16 residues. Trimming pared 5 bases from V and 7 bases from J, leaving 18 bases between. The germline gives CDR1 MDHEN, CDR2 SYDVKM.

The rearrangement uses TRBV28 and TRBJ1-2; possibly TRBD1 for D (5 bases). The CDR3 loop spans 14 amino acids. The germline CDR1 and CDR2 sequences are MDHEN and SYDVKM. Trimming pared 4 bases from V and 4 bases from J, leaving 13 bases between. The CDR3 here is CASSSSGGRYGYTF. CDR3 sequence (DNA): TGTGCCAGCAGTTCCTCCGGGGGACGCTATGGCTACACCTTC.

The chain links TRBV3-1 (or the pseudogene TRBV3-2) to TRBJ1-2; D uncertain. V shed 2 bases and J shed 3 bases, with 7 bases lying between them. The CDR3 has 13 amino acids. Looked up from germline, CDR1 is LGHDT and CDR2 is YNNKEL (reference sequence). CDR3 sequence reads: CASSQTRDYGYTF. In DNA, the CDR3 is TGTGCCAGCAGCCAAACGCGAGACTATGGCTACACCTTC.

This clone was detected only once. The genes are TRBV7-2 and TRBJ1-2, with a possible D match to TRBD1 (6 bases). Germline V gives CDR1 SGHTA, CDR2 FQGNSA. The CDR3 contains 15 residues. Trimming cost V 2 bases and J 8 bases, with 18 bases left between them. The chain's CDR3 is CASSLNRVSAWGYTF. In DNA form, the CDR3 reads TGTGCCAGCAGCTTAAACAGGGTATCAGCGTGGGGCTACACCTTC.

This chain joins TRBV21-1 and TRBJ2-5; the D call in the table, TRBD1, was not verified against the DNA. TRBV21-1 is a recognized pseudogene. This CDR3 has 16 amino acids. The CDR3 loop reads CASSNRRWGRQETQYF. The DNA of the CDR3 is TGTGCCAGCAGCAACCGACGGTGGGGGCGCCAAGAGACCCAGTACTTC.

DNA of the CDR3: TGTGCCAGCAGTTTATGGTGGGGGCGGGATTCACCCCTCCACTTT. As protein: CASSLWWGRDSPLHF. The chain joins TRBV27 to TRBJ1-6; the D gene is possibly TRBD1 (6 bases). The germline V gene encodes CDR1 MNHEY and CDR2 SMNVEV (reference sequence). Deletions cut 1 base from V and 8 bases from J, with 12 bases between. This CDR3 is built from 15 residues.

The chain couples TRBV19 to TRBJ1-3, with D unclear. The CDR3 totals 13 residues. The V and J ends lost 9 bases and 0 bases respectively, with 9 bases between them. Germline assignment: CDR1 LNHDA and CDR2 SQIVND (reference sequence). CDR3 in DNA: TGTGCCAGCGGCACTAACTCTGGAAACACCATATATTTT. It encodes CASGTNSGNTIYF.

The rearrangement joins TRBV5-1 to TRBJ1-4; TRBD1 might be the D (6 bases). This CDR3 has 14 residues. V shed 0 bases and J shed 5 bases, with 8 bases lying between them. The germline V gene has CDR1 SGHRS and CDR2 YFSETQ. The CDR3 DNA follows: TGCGCCAGCAGCTTGGAGAGGGGGAATGAAAAACTGTTTTTT. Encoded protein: CASSLERGNEKLFF.

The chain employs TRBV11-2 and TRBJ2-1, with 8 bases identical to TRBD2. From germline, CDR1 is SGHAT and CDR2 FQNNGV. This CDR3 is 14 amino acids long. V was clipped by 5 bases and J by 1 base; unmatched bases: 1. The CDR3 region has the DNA TGTGCCAGCAGCCCTAGCGGGTCCTACAATGAGCAGTTCTTC. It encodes CASSPSGSYNEQFF.

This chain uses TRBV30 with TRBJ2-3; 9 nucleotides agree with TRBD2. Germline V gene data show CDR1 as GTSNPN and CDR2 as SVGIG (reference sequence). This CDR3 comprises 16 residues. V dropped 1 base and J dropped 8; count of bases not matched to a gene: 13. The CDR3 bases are TGTGCCTGGAGTGGGGTTGCGGGAGGGGGTGAAGGTACGCAGTATTTT. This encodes CAWSGVAGGGEGTQYF. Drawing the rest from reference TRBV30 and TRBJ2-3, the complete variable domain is SQTIHQWPATLVQPVGSPLSLECTVEGTSNPNLYWYRQAAGRGLQLLFYSVGIGQISSEVPQNLSASRPQDRQFILSSKKLLLSDSGFYLCAWSGVAGGGEGTQYFGPGTRLTVL.

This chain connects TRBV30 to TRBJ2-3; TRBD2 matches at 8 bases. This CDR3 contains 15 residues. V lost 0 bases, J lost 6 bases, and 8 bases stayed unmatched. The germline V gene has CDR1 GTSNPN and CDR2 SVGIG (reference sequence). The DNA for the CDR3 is TGTGCCTGGAGTGTACTGAGCGGGAGTGTGGATACGCAGTATTTT. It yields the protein CAWSVLSGSVDTQYF.

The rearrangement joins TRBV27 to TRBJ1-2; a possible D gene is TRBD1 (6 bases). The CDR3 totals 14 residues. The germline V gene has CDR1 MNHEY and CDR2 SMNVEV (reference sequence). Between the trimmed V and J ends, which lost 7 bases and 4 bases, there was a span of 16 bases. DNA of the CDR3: TGTGCCAGCAACCAGGGGAGGGGGTCCTATGGCTACACCTTC. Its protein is CASNQGRGSYGYTF.